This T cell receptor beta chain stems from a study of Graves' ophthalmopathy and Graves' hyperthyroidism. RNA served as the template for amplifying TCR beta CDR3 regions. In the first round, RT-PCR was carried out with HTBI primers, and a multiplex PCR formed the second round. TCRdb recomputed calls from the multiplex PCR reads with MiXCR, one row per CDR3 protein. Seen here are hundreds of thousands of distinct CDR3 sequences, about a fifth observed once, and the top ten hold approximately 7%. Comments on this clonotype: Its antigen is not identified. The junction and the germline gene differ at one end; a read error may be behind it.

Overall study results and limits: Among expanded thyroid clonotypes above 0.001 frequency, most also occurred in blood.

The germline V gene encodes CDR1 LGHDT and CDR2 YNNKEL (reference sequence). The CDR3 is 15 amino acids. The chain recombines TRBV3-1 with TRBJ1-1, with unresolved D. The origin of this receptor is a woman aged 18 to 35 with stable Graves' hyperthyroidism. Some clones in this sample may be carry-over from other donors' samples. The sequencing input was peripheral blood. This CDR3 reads CASSHDRVGKTEACF. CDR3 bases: TGTGCCAGCAGCCACGACCGAGTGGGGAAGACTGAAGCTTGCTTT.